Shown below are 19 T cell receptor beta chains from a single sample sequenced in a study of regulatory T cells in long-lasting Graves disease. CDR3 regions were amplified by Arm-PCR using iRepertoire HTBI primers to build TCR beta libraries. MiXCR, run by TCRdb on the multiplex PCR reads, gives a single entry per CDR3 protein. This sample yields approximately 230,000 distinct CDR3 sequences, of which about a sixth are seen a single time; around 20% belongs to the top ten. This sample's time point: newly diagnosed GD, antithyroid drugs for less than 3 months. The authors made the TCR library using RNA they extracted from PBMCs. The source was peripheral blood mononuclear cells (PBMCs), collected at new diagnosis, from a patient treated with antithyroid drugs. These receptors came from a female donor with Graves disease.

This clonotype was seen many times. The CDR3 bases are TGTGCCAGCAGTGGCACGACAGGTCTTGAAGCTTTCTTT. Translation gives CASSGTTGLEAFF. The chain combines TRBV27 with TRBJ1-1, with D perhaps matching TRBD1 (6 bases). This CDR3 is built from 13 residues. The V and J ends lost 5 bases and 7 bases respectively, with 14 bases between them. Per germline, CDR1 MNHEY and CDR2 SMNVEV (reference sequence).

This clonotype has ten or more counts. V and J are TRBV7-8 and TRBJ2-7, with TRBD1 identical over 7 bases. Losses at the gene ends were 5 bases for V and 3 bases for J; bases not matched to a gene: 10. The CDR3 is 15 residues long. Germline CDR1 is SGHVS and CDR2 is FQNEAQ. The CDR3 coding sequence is TGTGCCAGCAGCCCGACAGGGACGGACTTCTACGAGCAGTACTTC. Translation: CASSPTGTDFYEQYF.

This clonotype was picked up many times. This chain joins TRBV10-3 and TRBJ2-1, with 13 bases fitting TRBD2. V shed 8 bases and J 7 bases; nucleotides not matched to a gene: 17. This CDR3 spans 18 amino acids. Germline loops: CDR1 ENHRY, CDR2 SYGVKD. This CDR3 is CAILSSFGLAGAGNEQFF. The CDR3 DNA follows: TGTGCCATCCTGTCCTCCTTTGGACTAGCGGGAGCTGGGAATGAGCAGTTCTTC.

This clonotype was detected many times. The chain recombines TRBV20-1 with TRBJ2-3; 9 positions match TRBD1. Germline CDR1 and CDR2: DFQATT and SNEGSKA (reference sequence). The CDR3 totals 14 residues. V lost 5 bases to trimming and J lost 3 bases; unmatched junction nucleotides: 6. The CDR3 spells CSAPTGTGTDTQYF. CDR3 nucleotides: TGCAGTGCTCCAACGGGGACAGGGACAGATACGCAGTATTTT.

The chain's CDR3 is CSARREYADTGEQFF. In nucleotides, the CDR3 is TGCAGTGCTAGGCGGGAGTATGCGGACACCGGGGAGCAGTTCTTC. The chain employs TRBV20-1 and TRBJ2-1, with TRBD2 identical over 7 bases. Per the germline V gene, CDR1 is DFQATT and CDR2 is SNEGSKA (reference sequence). CDR3 size: 15 residues. V shed 3 bases and J 10 bases; nucleotides not matched to a gene: 15.

The CDR3 nucleotides read TGTGCCAGCAGTTACCCCGAGGGGACACGGACCTACGAGCAGTACTTC. This sequence encodes CASSYPEGTRTYEQYF. This rearrangement joins TRBV6-2 or TRBV6-3 to TRBJ2-7; D possibly corresponds to TRBD1 (6 bases). This CDR3 spans 16 amino acids. V lost 2 bases, J lost 2 bases, and 16 bases lay in between. Germline assignment: CDR1 MNHEY and CDR2 SVGEGT.

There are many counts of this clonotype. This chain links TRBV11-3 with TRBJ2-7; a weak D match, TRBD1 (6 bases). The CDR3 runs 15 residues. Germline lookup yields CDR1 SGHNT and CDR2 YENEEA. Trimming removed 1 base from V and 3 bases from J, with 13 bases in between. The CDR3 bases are TGTGCCAGCAGCTTAGGACCGGGACACTACTACGAGCAGTACTTC. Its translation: CASSLGPGHYYEQYF. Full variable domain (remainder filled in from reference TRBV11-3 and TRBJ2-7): EAGVVQSPRYKIIEKKQPVAFWCNPISGHNTLYWYLQNLGQGPELLIRYENEEAVDDSQLPKDRFSAERLKGVDSTLKIQPAELGDSAVYLCASSLGPGHYYEQYFGPGTRLTVT.

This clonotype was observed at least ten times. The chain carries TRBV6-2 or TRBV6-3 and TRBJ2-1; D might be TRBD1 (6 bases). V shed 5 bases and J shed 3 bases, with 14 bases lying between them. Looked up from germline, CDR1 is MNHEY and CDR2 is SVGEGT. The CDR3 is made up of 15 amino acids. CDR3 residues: CASSTGQSHYNEQFF. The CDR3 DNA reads TGTGCCAGCAGTACTGGACAGAGCCACTACAATGAGCAGTTCTTC.

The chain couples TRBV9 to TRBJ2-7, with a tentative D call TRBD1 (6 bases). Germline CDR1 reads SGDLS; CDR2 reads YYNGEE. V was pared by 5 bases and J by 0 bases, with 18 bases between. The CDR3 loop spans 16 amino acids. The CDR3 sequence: CASSLGGADYSYEQYV. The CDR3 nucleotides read TGTGCCAGCAGTTTAGGGGGAGCAGATTACTCCTACGAGCAGTACGTC.

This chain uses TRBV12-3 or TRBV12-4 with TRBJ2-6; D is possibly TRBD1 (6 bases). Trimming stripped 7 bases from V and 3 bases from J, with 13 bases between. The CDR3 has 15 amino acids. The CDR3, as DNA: TGTGCCAGCACCCAAAGGGGGATTGGGGCCAACGTCCTGACTTTC. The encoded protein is CASTQRGIGANVLTF.

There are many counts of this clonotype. This chain's CDR3 is CAISEGGVSYEQYF. The CDR3 region has the DNA TGTGCCATCTCCGAAGGCGGTGTCTCCTACGAGCAGTACTTC. The chain couples TRBV28 to TRBJ2-7; D is ambiguous. The CDR3 runs to 14 residues. Germline V lookup: CDR1 MDHEN, CDR2 SYDVKM. The V end was cut by 10 bases, the J end by 0 bases, with 16 bases between.

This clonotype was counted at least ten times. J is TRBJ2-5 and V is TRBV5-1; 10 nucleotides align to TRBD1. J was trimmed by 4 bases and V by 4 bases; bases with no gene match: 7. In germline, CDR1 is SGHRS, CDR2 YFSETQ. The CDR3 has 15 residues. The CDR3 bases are TGCGCCAGCAGCGACTCGGACAGGGGGGTAGAGACCCAGTACTTC. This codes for CASSDSDRGVETQYF.

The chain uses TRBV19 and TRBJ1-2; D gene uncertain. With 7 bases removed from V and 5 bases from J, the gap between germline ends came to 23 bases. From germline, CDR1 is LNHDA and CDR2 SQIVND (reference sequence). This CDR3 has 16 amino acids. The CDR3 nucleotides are TGTGCCAGTATGAGTCCCGGAAGATCGGCCACATATGGCTACACCTTC. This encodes CASMSPGRSATYGYTF.

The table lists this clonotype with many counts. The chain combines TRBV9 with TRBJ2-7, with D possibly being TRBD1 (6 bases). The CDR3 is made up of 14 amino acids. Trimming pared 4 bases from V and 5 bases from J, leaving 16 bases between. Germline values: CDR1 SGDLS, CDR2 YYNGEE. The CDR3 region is CASSTLTQGNEQYF. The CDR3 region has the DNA TGTGCCAGCAGCACGCTGACACAGGGTAACGAGCAGTACTTC.

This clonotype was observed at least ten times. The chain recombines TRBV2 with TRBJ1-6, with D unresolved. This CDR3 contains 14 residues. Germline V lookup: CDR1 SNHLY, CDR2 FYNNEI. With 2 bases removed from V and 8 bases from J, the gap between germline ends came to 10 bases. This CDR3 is CASSERASDSPLHF. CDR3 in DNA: TGTGCCAGCAGTGAACGAGCCTCGGATTCACCCCTCCACTTT.

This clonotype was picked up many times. The chain's CDR3 is CASSQQGVGETQYF. In DNA, the CDR3 is TGTGCCAGCAGTCAGCAGGGTGTCGGGGAGACCCAGTACTTC. The V gene is TRBV12-3 or TRBV12-4, the J gene TRBJ2-5; weak D call: TRBD1 (5 bases). Trimming removed 5 bases from V and 5 bases from J, with 15 bases in between. This CDR3 contains 14 residues.

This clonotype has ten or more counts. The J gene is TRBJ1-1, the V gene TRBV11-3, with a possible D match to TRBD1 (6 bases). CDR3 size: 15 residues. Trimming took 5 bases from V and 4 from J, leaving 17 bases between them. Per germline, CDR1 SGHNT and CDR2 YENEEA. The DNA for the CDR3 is TGTGCCAGCAGCCTTCTGGGGGGCGCGGGCACTGAAGCTTTCTTT. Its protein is CASSLLGGAGTEAFF.

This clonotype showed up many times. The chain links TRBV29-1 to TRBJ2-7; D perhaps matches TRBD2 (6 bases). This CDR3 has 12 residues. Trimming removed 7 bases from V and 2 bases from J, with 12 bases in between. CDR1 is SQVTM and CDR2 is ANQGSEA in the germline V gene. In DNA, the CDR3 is TGCAGCGGGGGCCGGGGGACCTACGAGCAGTACTTC. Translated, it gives CSGGRGTYEQYF.

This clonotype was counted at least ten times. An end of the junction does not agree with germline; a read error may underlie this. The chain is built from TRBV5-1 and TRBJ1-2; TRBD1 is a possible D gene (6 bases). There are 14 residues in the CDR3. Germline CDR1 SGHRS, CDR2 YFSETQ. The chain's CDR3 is CASSFRTANYGYTF. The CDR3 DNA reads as TGTGCCAGCAGCTTCCGGACAGCTAACTATGGCTACACCTTC.